The rows below give T cell receptor beta chains drawn from one sample of a study of T-cell memory formation after mild COVID-19. In TCRdb, the 5' RACE reads were re-called with MiXCR into one record per CDR3 protein. The table shows more than 250,000 distinct CDR3 sequences, with about 16% occurring only once. The specimen was PBMCs or a T cell subset sorted from them (not recorded which). All receptors come from a man between 18 and 35 years old who had mild COVID-19 (a few samples of this study predate the infection). Cell type and time point are not known. CDR3s include the opening cysteine and the closing phenylalanine or tryptophan. A D gene is named only where the DNA matches it firmly. The listing skips clone size in some rows; elsewhere it reads once, few, many or a size class.

TRBJ2-2 | TRBD2 | TRBV7-6 | - | CASRPSGGADGELFF | TGTGCCAGCAGGCCTAGCGGGGGGGCCGACGGGGAGCTGTTTTTT
TRBJ2-3 | - | TRBV5-1 | - | CASSRPQTTDTQYF | TGCGCCAGCAGCCGACCTCAAACCACAGATACGCAGTATTTT
TRBJ2-7 | TRBD1 | TRBV12-3/TRBV12-4 | few | CASSLVQIRDRAYEQYF | TGTGCCAGCAGTTTAGTGCAAATTCGGGACAGGGCCTACGAGCAGTACTTC
TRBJ2-5 | TRBD2 | TRBV5-1 | - | CASSSPRLAGEQETQYF | TGCGCCAGCAGCTCCCCTAGACTAGCGGGGGAGCAAGAGACCCAGTACTTC
TRBJ1-5 | TRBD1 | TRBV20-1 | - | CSASSWTGGNQPQHF | TGCAGTGCTAGTTCCTGGACAGGGGGCAATCAGCCCCAGCATTTT
TRBJ1-1 | - | TRBV6-1 | few | CASSEYAGGAFF | TGTGCCAGCAGTGAATATGCGGGGGGGGCTTTCTTT
TRBJ1-5 | - | TRBV6-1 | few | CASRFSNSNQPQHF | TGTGCCAGCAGGTTCAGTAATAGCAATCAGCCCCAGCATTTT
TRBJ1-5 | - | TRBV4-1 | - | CASKSQFGSNQPQHF | TGCGCCAGCAAAAGCCAGTTCGGGAGCAATCAGCCCCAGCATTTT
TRBJ2-3 | - | TRBV7-3 | - | CASSVSRGATDTQYF | TGTGCCAGCAGCGTCTCAAGGGGGGCTACAGATACGCAGTATTTT
TRBJ2-7 | - | TRBV18 | few | CASYLTDSSPYEQYF | TGTGCCAGCTATCTGACAGACTCCAGCCCCTACGAGCAGTACTTC
TRBJ2-2 | - | TRBV10-3 | few | CAISENVGGGRNTGELFF | TGTGCCATCAGTGAGAACGTTGGTGGGGGAAGGAACACCGGGGAGCTGTTTTTT
TRBJ2-6 | - | TRBV5-1 | - | CASSWGSGANVLTF | TGCGCCAGCAGCTGGGGTTCTGGGGCCAACGTCCTGACTTTC
TRBJ1-3 | - | TRBV5-1 | - | CASSSEPPAQAGNTIYF | TGCGCCAGCAGCTCAGAGCCCCCGGCGCAGGCAGGAAACACCATATATTTT
TRBJ2-3 | - | TRBV5-5 | - | CASSLTPRRSDTQYF | TGTGCCAGCAGCCTGACCCCGAGGAGATCCGATACGCAGTATTTT
TRBJ2-3 | TRBD2 | TRBV5-1 | many | CASSLATSGGADTQYF | TGCGCCAGCAGCTTGGCCACTAGCGGGGGGGCAGATACGCAGTATTTT
TRBJ2-7 | - | TRBV20-1 | - | CSARDFSGGHEQYF | TGCAGTGCTAGAGATTTTTCCGGGGGTCACGAGCAGTACTTC
TRBJ2-1 | TRBD2 | TRBV7-9 | few | CASSLGSGGAGNEQFF | TGTGCCAGCAGCTTGGGTTCCGGGGGGGCCGGCAATGAGCAGTTCTTC
TRBJ1-3 | - | TRBV12-3/TRBV12-4 | few | CASSFRDGNTIYF | TGTGCCAGCAGTTTTCGGGATGGAAACACCATATATTTT
TRBJ2-1 | TRBD2 | TRBV6-2/TRBV6-3 | few | CASSRLAGDPPYNEQFF | TGTGCCAGCAGCCGACTAGCGGGGGACCCCCCCTACAATGAGCAGTTCTTC
TRBJ2-5 | - | TRBV7-2 | many | CASSLGGSQETQYF | TGTGCCAGCAGCTTAGGAGGAAGCCAAGAGACCCAGTACTTC
TRBJ2-1 | TRBD1 | TRBV7-8 | few | CASSWDRYNEQFF | TGTGCCAGCAGCTGGGACAGATACAATGAGCAGTTCTTC
TRBJ2-1 | TRBD2 | TRBV29-1 | - | CSVEGLAVDNEQFF | TGCAGCGTTGAGGGACTAGCAGTAGACAATGAGCAGTTCTTC
TRBJ2-7 | TRBD2 | TRBV6-2/TRBV6-3 | few | CASRTSGVYEQYF | TGTGCCAGCAGGACTAGCGGGGTCTACGAGCAGTACTTC
TRBJ2-7 | - | TRBV5-1 | few | CASSLEGDAYEQYF | TGCGCCAGCAGCTTGGAGGGGGACGCCTACGAGCAGTACTTC
TRBJ2-5 | - | TRBV15 | - | CATSEGRTVKETQYF | TGTGCCACCAGCGAGGGCCGGACAGTCAAAGAGACCCAGTACTTC
TRBJ2-5 | TRBD2 | TRBV11-2 | - | CASSPGASGEQETQYF | TGTGCCAGCAGCCCAGGGGCTAGCGGGGAGCAAGAGACCCAGTACTTC
TRBJ2-3 | - | TRBV4-1 | - | CASSPDFRTQYF | TGCGCCAGCAGCCCCGACTTCCGTACGCAGTATTTT
TRBJ1-6 | TRBD1 | TRBV2 | many | CASSYTGGRLALHF | TGTGCCAGCAGTTATACAGGGGGGCGACTGGCCCTCCACTTT
TRBJ1-6 | - | TRBV7-2 | few | CASSYRQRNSPLHF | TGTGCCAGCAGCTATCGACAGAGAAATTCACCCCTCCACTTT
TRBJ2-3 | - | TRBV29-1 | few | CSVVAGESTDTQYF | TGCAGCGTTGTGGCAGGGGAAAGCACAGATACGCAGTATTTT
TRBJ1-1 | - | TRBV5-1 | - | CASSGNPGLGEAFF | TGCGCCAGCAGCGGAAACCCGGGACTAGGTGAAGCTTTCTTT
TRBJ2-5 | - | TRBV24-1 | - | CATSDPPGETQYF | TGTGCCACCAGTGACCCCCCCGGAGAGACCCAGTACTTC